A single sample is the source of the 17 T cell receptor beta chains below, sequenced in a study of blood T cell repertoires in COVID-19. Libraries were prepared by immunoSEQ multiplex PCR; TCRdb keeps only in-frame clonotypes and omits some of them. The sample contains 650,000 to 800,000 clones, 85% to 90% of which appear only once. Sequenced input: peripheral blood. The receptors were gathered from a woman aged 18 to 35 with acute or convalescent COVID-19.

The V and J genes are TRBV5-1 and TRBJ1-2; 8 bases match TRBD1. The CDR3 runs to 13 residues. From germline, CDR1 is SGHRS and CDR2 YFSETQ. With V trimmed by 8 bases and J by 5 bases, 8 bases remained unmatched. For the CDR3, the DNA is TGCGCCAGTACGCTCGGGACAGGATATGGCTACACCTTC. Protein: CASTLGTGYGYTF.

This chain joins TRBV30 and TRBJ2-3, with D tentatively TRBD1 (6 bases). V lost 0 bases to trimming and J lost 0 bases, with 13 bases between them. The CDR3 has 16 residues. Germline V lookup: CDR1 GTSNPN, CDR2 SVGIG (reference sequence). The CDR3 nucleotides are TGTGCCTGGAGTGTAAAGGGGGTCTCAAGCACAGATACGCAGTATTTT. Translation gives CAWSVKGVSSTDTQYF. Full variable domain (outside the CDR3, taken from reference TRBV30 and TRBJ2-3): SQTIHQWPATLVQPVGSPLSLECTVEGTSNPNLYWYRQAAGRGLQLLFYSVGIGQISSEVPQNLSASRPQDRQFILSSKKLLLSDSGFYLCAWSVKGVSSTDTQYFGPGTRLTVL.

A note on this clone: The same CDR3 can be traced to other DNA sequences in this sample. The chain has TRBV19 and TRBJ1-2; 8 bases fit TRBD1. This CDR3 spans 13 amino acids. V shed 1 base and J 8 bases; nucleotides not matched to a gene: 3. CDR1 is LNHDA, CDR2 SQIVND, per germline (reference sequence). CDR3 DNA: TGTGCCAGTAGTATAGGGACAGGGACGGGCTACACCTTC. This gives the protein CASSIGTGTGYTF.

The chain couples TRBV7-3 to TRBJ2-2; TRBD1 matches 10 bases. V was clipped by 1 base and J by 6 bases; unmatched bases: 23. Per germline, CDR1 SGHTA and CDR2 FQGTGA. The CDR3 spans 22 residues. CDR3 loop: CASSLRPPGPVLGTGVSGELFF. The CDR3 bases are TGTGCCAGCAGCTTAAGGCCCCCCGGGCCTGTGCTCGGGACAGGGGTCTCCGGGGAGCTGTTTTTT.

The rearrangement links TRBV19 to TRBJ1-2; D is possibly TRBD1 (5 bases). V gave up 10 bases and J gave up 4 bases, with 16 bases separating them. This CDR3 is 13 amino acids long. Germline lookup yields CDR1 LNHDA and CDR2 SQIVND (reference sequence). The CDR3 loop is CATAGLQGYGYTF. The CDR3, as DNA: TGTGCCACTGCAGGCCTCCAGGGCTATGGCTACACCTTC.

The V gene is TRBV9, the J gene TRBJ1-1; D is perhaps TRBD1 (5 bases). Per the germline V gene, CDR1 is SGDLS and CDR2 is YYNGEE. Trimming pared 0 bases from V and 6 bases from J, leaving 18 bases between. The CDR3 totals 16 residues. The CDR3 region is CASSVGGLRGTAEAFF. The CDR3 DNA reads as TGTGCCAGCAGCGTAGGAGGGCTGCGGGGGACGGCTGAAGCTTTCTTT.

This clone was recorded once. V is TRBV5-8 and J is TRBJ2-7; 10 bases map to TRBD1. In germline, CDR1 is SGHTS, CDR2 YDEGEE. The CDR3 length is 16 residues. Trimming cost V 4 bases and J 2 bases; bases outside gene matches: 9. CDR3 protein: CASSARTGGVPYEQYF. The CDR3 DNA follows: TGTGCCAGCAGCGCCCGGACAGGGGGAGTTCCCTACGAGCAGTACTTC.

CDR3 loop: CSVEDRVHGYTF. In nucleotides, the CDR3 is TGCAGCGTTGAAGACAGGGTGCATGGCTACACCTTC. The V gene is TRBV29-1, the J gene TRBJ1-2, with D possibly TRBD1 on 5 matching bases. The CDR3 is made up of 12 amino acids. The germline V and J ends were trimmed by 0 bases and 6 bases, with 8 bases remaining between them. Germline CDR1 is SQVTM and CDR2 is ANQGSEA.

This clone was picked up one time. The chain recombines TRBV29-1 with TRBJ1-2, with D uncertain. V lost 0 bases to trimming and J lost 0 bases, with 11 bases between them. This CDR3 has 15 amino acids. Germline CDR1 SQVTM, CDR2 ANQGSEA. As DNA, the CDR3 is TGCAGCGTTGAAGATTTAAGAGCTACTAACTATGGCTACACCTTC. Translation: CSVEDLRATNYGYTF. The whole variable domain, remainder taken from reference TRBV29-1 and TRBJ1-2, is SAVISQKPSRDICQRGTSLTIQCQVDSQVTMMFWYRQQPGQSLTLIATANQGSEATYESGFVIDKFPISRPNLTFSTLTVSNMSPEDSSIYLCSVEDLRATNYGYTFGSGTRLTVV.

The rearrangement uses TRBV5-1 and TRBJ2-7; possibly TRBD2 for D (5 bases). Per germline, CDR1 SGHRS and CDR2 YFSETQ. The V and J ends lost 1 base and 3 bases respectively, with 14 bases between them. The CDR3 has 15 residues. CDR3 nucleotide sequence: TGCGCCAGCAGCTTGCTGGCCGGGGAAGGCTACGAGCAGTACTTC. Translation: CASSLLAGEGYEQYF.

CDR3 residues: CASSPGQGYNEQFF. CDR3 nucleotides: TGCGCCAGCAGCCCTGGACAGGGGTACAATGAGCAGTTCTTC. The chain couples TRBV5-1 to TRBJ2-1; 9 nucleotides agree with TRBD1. J lost 4 bases, V lost 4 bases, and 3 bases had no gene match. This CDR3 is 14 amino acids long. In germline, CDR1 is SGHRS, CDR2 YFSETQ. Together with reference TRBV5-1 and TRBJ2-1, the CDR3 gives the full variable domain: KAGVTQTPRYLIKTRGQQVTLSCSPISGHRSVSWYQQTPGQGLQFLFEYFSETQRNKGNFPGRFSGRQFSNSRSEMNVSTLELGDSALYLCASSPGQGYNEQFFGPGTRLTVL.

The rearrangement joins TRBV6-2 or TRBV6-3 to TRBJ1-2; D perhaps matches TRBD1 (6 bases). CDR1 and CDR2 from the germline V gene are MNHEY and SVGEGT. This CDR3 comprises 14 residues. V was cut by 2 bases and J by 4 bases, with 11 bases left in between. The CDR3 is CASSYRDNSYGYTF. In DNA, the CDR3 is TGTGCCAGCAGTTACCGGGACAACTCCTATGGCTACACCTTC.

The V and J genes are TRBV19 and TRBJ1-1, with D uncertain. V was shortened by 3 bases and J by 7 bases, with 6 bases between the two germline ends. The CDR3 consists of 11 residues. In germline, CDR1 is LNHDA, CDR2 SQIVND (reference sequence). The CDR3 DNA sequence: TGTGCCAGTAGTATCACGGTTGAAGCTTTCTTT. The encoded protein is CASSITVEAFF.

This clone was detected only a few times. The chain uses TRBV30 and TRBJ2-5, with TRBD2 identical over 9 bases. Germline CDR1 is GTSNPN and CDR2 is SVGIG (reference sequence). This CDR3 has 15 amino acids. The junction had 11 bases not matched to a gene; V was cut back by 4 bases and J by 5 bases. The CDR3 DNA reads as TGTGCCTGGACAGGCCTAGCGGGGTTTCAGGAGACCCAGTACTTC. As protein: CAWTGLAGFQETQYF. The full variable domain, with the rest looked up from reference TRBV30 and TRBJ2-5, is SQTIHQWPATLVQPVGSPLSLECTVEGTSNPNLYWYRQAAGRGLQLLFYSVGIGQISSEVPQNLSASRPQDRQFILSSKKLLLSDSGFYLCAWTGLAGFQETQYFGPGTRLLVL.

The chain recombines TRBV2 with TRBJ2-2; D unclear. Looked up from germline, CDR1 is SNHLY and CDR2 is FYNNEI. This CDR3 has 15 residues. The germline V and J ends were trimmed by 3 bases and 0 bases, with 8 bases remaining between them. The CDR3: CASSEFSPNTGELFF. DNA of the CDR3: TGTGCCAGCAGTGAGTTCAGTCCGAACACCGGGGAGCTGTTTTTT.

The gene calls are TRBV6-4 and TRBJ2-3, with 10 bases fitting TRBD2. Germline V gene lookup returns CDR1 MRHNA and CDR2 SNTAGT. Losses at the gene ends were 0 bases for V and 4 bases for J; bases not matched to a gene: 4. The CDR3 runs to 16 residues. The CDR3, as DNA: TGTGCCAGCAGTGACTCCAGCGGGGGGGCCGCAGATACGCAGTATTTT. Its translation is CASSDSSGGAADTQYF.

This sequence joins TRBV19 and TRBJ1-6; D possibly corresponds to TRBD1 (6 bases). Trimming took 6 bases from V and 4 from J, leaving 28 bases between them. CDR1 and CDR2 (germline): LNHDA, SQIVND (reference sequence). This CDR3 has 20 amino acids. Here the CDR3 DNA reads TGTGCCAGTAGACGTTTAACAGGCGATGACCGCGGACAGTATAATTCACCCCTCCACTTT. Residues: CASRRLTGDDRGQYNSPLHF.